This T cell receptor (beta chain) emerged from a study of cytomegalovirus exposure and HLA in healthy donors. Broader study findings: Researchers had no immune exposure information except CMV serostatus available. Follow-up analysis seemed to connect common viral pathogens with several of the most significant clusters identified.

With 60 Vbeta and 13 Jbeta primers, the PCR was carried out. Repertoires were generated with immunoSEQ multiplex PCR, while TCRdb's copy carries only in-frame clones and drops some. The sample lists around 190,000 clones; roughly 85% were seen once. Notes on this clone: What it binds is not known.

In germline, CDR1 is SGHNT, CDR2 YYREEE (reference sequence). V was clipped by 6 bases and J by 0 bases; unmatched bases: 5. There are 14 residues in the CDR3. The sequence derives from a woman between 35 and 50 years old in good health and CMV-seronegative. Sample: PBMCs. The chain joins TRBV5-4 to TRBJ1-1; 7 bases are a match to TRBD1. CDR3 protein: CASTQGDLNTEAFF. Here the CDR3 DNA reads TGTGCCAGCACCCAGGGGGACCTGAACACTGAAGCTTTCTTT.